This entry lists 20 T cell receptor beta chains sequenced from one sample in a study of regulatory T cells in long-lasting Graves disease. Documented time point: newly diagnosed GD, antithyroid drugs for less than 3 months. After RNA was extracted from PBMCs, the TCR library was made from it. Combining iRepertoire HTBI primers with Arm-PCR of CDR3 regions, the authors built TCR beta libraries. TCRdb redid the calling of the multiplex PCR reads with MiXCR, one entry per CDR3 protein. The sample includes approximately 480,000 distinct CDR3 sequences, around 15% of them seen just once. These data also featured in a second study, about T cells in Graves' hyperthyroidism and ophthalmopathy.

Sequencing used peripheral blood mononuclear cells (PBMCs), obtained at new diagnosis, from a patient treated with antithyroid drugs. The receptors shown here come from a man between 40 and 49 years old with Graves disease.

This chain joins TRBV6-1 and TRBJ2-1; D is undetermined. The CDR3 extends over 13 amino acids. CDR1 and CDR2 (germline): MNHNS, SASEGT. V was pared by 3 bases and J by 5 bases, with 8 bases between. For the CDR3, the DNA is TGTGCCAGCAGTGACCCCTTAAACAATGAGCAGTTCTTC. Its translation: CASSDPLNNEQFF.

This chain connects TRBV24-1 to TRBJ2-1; 16 nucleotides match TRBD2. The CDR3 contains 17 residues. With V trimmed by 9 bases and J by 7 bases, 11 bases remained unmatched. Germline V gene sequence: CDR1 KGHDR, CDR2 SFDVKD. This CDR3 reads CATLGGTSGRAPNEQFF. CDR3 sequence (DNA): TGTGCCACCCTAGGGGGGACTAGCGGGAGGGCCCCTAATGAGCAGTTCTTC.

On this clonotype: Since a far larger clone is one base different, this is likely a read error. CDR3 amino acids: CASSPGLGNEQYF. The CDR3 nucleotides are TGTGCCAGCAGCCCCGGACTGGGGAATGAGCAGTACTTC. This chain links TRBV3-1 with TRBJ2-5; D may be TRBD2 (5 bases). V shed 4 bases and J shed 11 bases, with 17 bases lying between them. CDR3 length: 13 residues. Germline V gene lookup returns CDR1 LGHDT and CDR2 YNNKEL (reference sequence).

This clonotype came up once. This chain connects TRBV15 to TRBJ2-7, with 9 bases identical to TRBD2. This CDR3 comprises 15 residues. V lost 1 base to trimming and J lost 3 bases; unmatched junction nucleotides: 4. Germline V gene data show CDR1 as LNHNV and CDR2 as YYDKDF (reference sequence). Here the CDR3 reads CATSRVASGIYEQYF. In DNA, the CDR3 is TGTGCCACCAGCAGAGTGGCTAGCGGGATCTACGAGCAGTACTTC.

Ten or more counts support this clonotype. This CDR3 reads CSGLANYNEQFF. In nucleotides, the CDR3 is TGCAGTGGACTAGCGAACTACAATGAGCAGTTCTTC. The chain uses TRBV20-1 and TRBJ2-1; 8 positions match TRBD2. The CDR3 has 12 amino acids. V dropped 7 bases and J dropped 3; count of bases not matched to a gene: 2. Germline V gene sequence: CDR1 DFQATT, CDR2 SNEGSKA (reference sequence).

A few counts support this clonotype. This chain connects TRBV12-3 or TRBV12-4 to TRBJ1-5; a possible D gene is TRBD1 (5 bases). The germline V and J ends were trimmed by 4 bases and 2 bases, with 18 bases remaining between them. There are 17 residues in the CDR3. The CDR3 is CASSYSPGLGGNQPQHF. The CDR3, as DNA: TGTGCCAGCAGTTACTCACCCGGGCTGGGGGGCAATCAGCCCCAGCATTTT.

This clonotype was found many times. The genes are TRBV30 and TRBJ1-5; no firm D call. The CDR3 consists of 15 residues. Trimming removed 2 bases at V and 1 base at J, with 12 bases between. CDR1 GTSNPN and CDR2 SVGIG come from the germline V gene (reference sequence). The CDR3 bases are TGTGCCTGGAGTCCCGCGGCTGTGAGCAATCAGCCCCAGCATTTT. Amino acid sequence: CAWSPAAVSNQPQHF.

This clonotype came up many times. This chain uses TRBV11-2 with TRBJ2-7; tentatively, D is TRBD1 or TRBD2 (5 bases each). V was trimmed by 6 bases and J by 3 bases, leaving 12 bases between them. This CDR3 is 13 amino acids long. The germline CDR1 and CDR2 sequences are SGHAT and FQNNGV. CDR3 in DNA: TGTGCCAGCAGGAGGGACCACCTCTACGAGCAGTACTTC. Translation: CASRRDHLYEQYF.

This clonotype was detected ten times or more. The rearrangement joins TRBV7-2 to TRBJ2-5, with D perhaps being TRBD1 or TRBD2 (5 bases each). V gave up 6 bases and J gave up 0 bases, with 11 bases separating them. The CDR3 loop spans 14 amino acids. Per germline, CDR1 SGHTA and CDR2 FQGNSA. The CDR3 is CASRKQDYQETQYF. DNA for the CDR3: TGTGCCAGCAGGAAACAGGACTACCAAGAGACCCAGTACTTC.

This clonotype was seen ten or more times. The CDR3 coding sequence is TGTGCCAGCAGCCAAGAAGGCCTCCTTCCCCAGCATTTT. Protein: CASSQEGLLPQHF. The chain links TRBV3-1 to TRBJ1-5, with D unresolved. The CDR3 length is 13 residues. The V gene lost 0 bases and the J gene lost 10 bases, with 10 bases spanning the gap. Germline loops: CDR1 LGHDT, CDR2 YNNKEL (reference sequence).

In its sample, this clonotype was seen many times. CDR3: CASSKTSGKNTGELFF. CDR3 in DNA: TGTGCCAGCAGCAAGACTAGCGGAAAGAACACCGGGGAGCTGTTTTTT. The rearrangement links TRBV11-2 to TRBJ2-2, with 9 bases aligning to TRBD2. V dropped 5 bases and J dropped 1; count of bases not matched to a gene: 5. CDR1 is SGHAT and CDR2 is FQNNGV in the germline V gene. The CDR3 length is 16 residues.

CDR3 amino acids: CASSFGDRVGANVLTF. The CDR3 DNA follows: TGCGCCAGCAGCTTTGGGGACAGGGTTGGGGCCAACGTCCTGACTTTC. The V and J genes are TRBV5-1 and TRBJ2-6, with 9 bases that match TRBD1. Germline-derived CDR1 and CDR2 are SGHRS and YFSETQ. Germline trimming cut 2 bases from V and 3 bases from J; bases unmatched to any gene: 3. CDR3 length: 16 residues.

The table lists this clonotype with a few counts. This chain links TRBV5-5 with TRBJ2-5, with D possibly matching TRBD1 (5 bases). This CDR3 is built from 15 residues. The germline CDR1 and CDR2 sequences are SGHKS and YYEKEE (reference sequence). Trimming removed 0 bases at V and 5 bases at J, with 14 bases between. CDR3 coding DNA: TGTGCCAGCAGCTTGGCAGCTATAGCAGGGGAGACCCAGTACTTC. It encodes CASSLAAIAGETQYF. The whole variable domain, remainder taken from reference TRBV5-5 and TRBJ2-5, is DAGVTQSPTHLIKTRGQQVTLRCSPISGHKSVSWYQQVLGQGPQFIFQYYEKEERGRGNFPDRFSARQFPNYSSELNVNALLLGDSALYLCASSLAAIAGETQYFGPGTRLLVL.

This clonotype was found many times. The rearrangement links TRBV2 to TRBJ2-1, with a possible D match to TRBD2 (6 bases). Between the trimmed V and J ends, which lost 3 bases and 9 bases, there was a span of 15 bases. The CDR3 has 14 residues. Germline V gene data show CDR1 as SNHLY and CDR2 as FYNNEI. CDR3 in amino acids: CASSDSTSYSEQFF. The CDR3 DNA reads TGTGCCAGCAGTGACTCGACTAGTTATAGTGAGCAGTTCTTC. Looking up the rest from reference TRBV2 and TRBJ2-1 gives the full variable domain: EPEVTQTPSHQVTQMGQEVILRCVPISNHLYFYWYRQILGQKVEFLVSFYNNEISEKSEIFDDQFSVERPDGSNFTLKIRSTKLEDSAMYFCASSDSTSYSEQFFGPGTRLTVL.

This clonotype was counted ten times or more. The J gene is TRBJ2-7, the V gene TRBV5-6, with D possibly TRBD2 on 6 matching bases. The CDR3 loop spans 14 amino acids. Germline CDR1 SGHDT, CDR2 YYEEEE. V was cut by 4 bases and J by 5 bases, with 16 bases left in between. CDR3 sequence: CASSAGRGRNEQYF. Here the CDR3 DNA reads TGTGCCAGCAGCGCCGGGCGGGGAAGGAACGAGCAGTACTTC.

This clonotype was observed at least ten times. The chain uses TRBV27 and TRBJ2-7, with TRBD1 matching 10 bases. This CDR3 is 14 amino acids long. Germline V gene lookup returns CDR1 MNHEY and CDR2 SMNVEV (reference sequence). V gave up 5 bases and J gave up 5 bases; unmatched junction bases: 6. The CDR3 DNA reads as TGTGCCAGCAGTAAAACCGGGACAGGGGACGAGCAGTACTTC. Protein sequence: CASSKTGTGDEQYF.

This clonotype was seen at least ten times. CDR3 nucleotides: TGTGCCAGCAGTCTCCAGGGTTGGGAGACCCAGTACTTC. This gives the protein CASSLQGWETQYF. The J gene is TRBJ2-5, the V gene TRBV28; maybe TRBD1 (5 bases). There are 13 residues in the CDR3. Per the germline V gene, CDR1 is MDHEN and CDR2 is SYDVKM. Trimming removed 5 bases from V and 5 bases from J, with 12 bases in between.

The table lists this clonotype with many counts. This chain connects TRBV2 to TRBJ2-3, with D possibly being TRBD1 (6 bases). Germline V gene data show CDR1 as SNHLY and CDR2 as FYNNEI. The V end was cut by 5 bases, the J end by 0 bases, with 12 bases between. This CDR3 comprises 15 residues. The CDR3, as DNA: TGTGCCAGCAGTACGACAGGTCATAGCACAGATACGCAGTATTTT. Encoded protein: CASSTTGHSTDTQYF.

This clonotype was seen repeatedly, ten times or more. V gene TRBV28 combines with J gene TRBJ2-1, with D possibly being TRBD1 or TRBD2 (5 bases each). This CDR3 has 15 amino acids. V was shortened by 7 bases and J by 4 bases, with 17 bases between the two germline ends. Germline CDR1 reads MDHEN; CDR2 reads SYDVKM. The CDR3 nucleotides are TGTGCCAGCACCCGGGGCAGGGTCGGGTACAATGAGCAGTTCTTC. It translates to CASTRGRVGYNEQFF.

A few counts support this clonotype. This chain connects TRBV29-1 to TRBJ2-7; weak D call: TRBD1 (6 bases). V was cut by 4 bases and J by 4 bases, with 17 bases left in between. This CDR3 region has 14 residues. Germline CDR1 and CDR2: SQVTM and ANQGSEA. In nucleotides, the CDR3 is TGCAGCGTTGTAAAACTCGGGACATTTTACGAGCAGTACTTC. This codes for CSVVKLGTFYEQYF.